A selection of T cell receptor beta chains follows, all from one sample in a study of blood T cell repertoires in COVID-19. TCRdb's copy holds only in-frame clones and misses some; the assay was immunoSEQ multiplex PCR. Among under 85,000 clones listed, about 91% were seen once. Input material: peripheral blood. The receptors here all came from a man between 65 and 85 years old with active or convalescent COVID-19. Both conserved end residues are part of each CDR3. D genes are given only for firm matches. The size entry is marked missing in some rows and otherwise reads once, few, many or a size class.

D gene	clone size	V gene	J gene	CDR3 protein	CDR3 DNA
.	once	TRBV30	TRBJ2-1	CAWSVLGTYNEQFF	TGTGCCTGGAGTGTATTGGGGACTTACAATGAGCAGTTCTTC
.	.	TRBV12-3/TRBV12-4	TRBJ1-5	CASSLVTDQPQHF	TGTGCCAGCAGTTTAGTAACAGATCAGCCCCAGCATTTT
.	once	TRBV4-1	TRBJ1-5	CASSQEWRDNQPQHF	TGCGCCAGCAGCCAAGAGTGGAGGGACAATCAGCCCCAGCATTTT
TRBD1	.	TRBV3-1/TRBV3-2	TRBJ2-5	CASSRQGIKETQYF	TGTGCCAGCAGCCGACAGGGGATCAAAGAGACCCAGTACTTC
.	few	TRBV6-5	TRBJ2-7	CASSRGGYEQYF	TGTGCCAGCTCCCGAGGGGGTTACGAGCAGTACTTC
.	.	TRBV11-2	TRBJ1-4	CASSLARGASNEKLFF	TGTGCCAGCAGCTTGGCCCGGGGGGCAAGTAATGAAAAACTGTTTTTT
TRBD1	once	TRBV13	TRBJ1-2	CASSWPGQGEYGYTF	TGTGCCAGCAGCTGGCCGGGACAGGGGGAATATGGCTACACCTTC
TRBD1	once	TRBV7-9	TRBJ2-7	CASSFPGQGANVHEQYF	TGTGCCAGCAGCTTCCCGGGACAGGGGGCTAATGTCCACGAGCAGTACTTC
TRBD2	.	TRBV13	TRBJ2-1	CASSLGLAGNDEQFF	TGTGCCAGCAGCTTAGGGCTAGCGGGGAACGATGAGCAGTTCTTC
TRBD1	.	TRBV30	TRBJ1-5	CAWSDLDRGNRHF	TGTGCCTGGAGTGATTTGGACAGGGGTAATAGGCATTTT
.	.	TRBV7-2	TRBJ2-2	CASSFAARGGTNTGELFF	TGTGCCAGCAGCTTTGCGGCCAGGGGAGGGACGAACACCGGGGAGCTGTTTTTT
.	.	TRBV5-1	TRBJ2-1	CASSLEAGSYNEQFF	TGCGCCAGCAGCTTGGAGGCAGGGTCTTACAATGAGCAGTTCTTC
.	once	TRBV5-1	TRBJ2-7	CASSLRTGSSYEQYF	TGCGCCAGCAGCCTCCGAACTGGGAGCTCCTACGAGCAGTACTTC
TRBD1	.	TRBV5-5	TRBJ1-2	CASSPQTGDTNYGYTF	TGTGCCAGCAGCCCTCAGACAGGGGATACTAACTATGGCTACACCTTC
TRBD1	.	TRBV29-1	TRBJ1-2	CSVWDRAYGYTF	TGCAGCGTCTGGGACAGAGCCTATGGCTACACCTTC
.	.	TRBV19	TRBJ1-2	CASSMAAGGYGYTF	TGTGCCAGTAGTATGGCCGCGGGCGGCTATGGCTACACCTTC
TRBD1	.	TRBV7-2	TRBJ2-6	CASSYRTGASGANVLTF	TGTGCCAGCAGCTATCGAACAGGGGCTTCTGGGGCCAACGTCCTGACTTTC
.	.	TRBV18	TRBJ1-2	CASSPQTAAGYGYTF	TGTGCCAGCTCACCACAGACCGCGGCGGGCTATGGCTACACCTTC
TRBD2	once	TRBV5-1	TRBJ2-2	CASIQRAGAGELFF	TGCGCCAGCATACAACGGGCGGGGGCCGGGGAGCTGTTTTTT
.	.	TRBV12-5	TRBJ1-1	CASGLSLNTEAFF	TGTGCTAGTGGTTTGAGCTTGAACACTGAAGCTTTCTTT
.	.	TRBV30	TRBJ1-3	CAWSGVTYGNTIYF	TGTGCCTGGAGTGGGGTGACTTATGGAAACACCATATATTTT
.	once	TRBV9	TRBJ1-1	CASSVVGANTEAFF	TGTGCCAGCAGCGTAGTAGGGGCGAACACTGAAGCTTTCTTT
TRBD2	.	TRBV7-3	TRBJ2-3	CASSWTSGGAEATDTQYF	TGTGCCAGCAGCTGGACTAGCGGGGGGGCCGAGGCCACAGATACGCAGTATTTT
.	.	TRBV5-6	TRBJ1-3	CASSLRGGTGNTIYF	TGTGCCAGCAGCTTGCGGGGGGGGACTGGAAACACCATATATTTT
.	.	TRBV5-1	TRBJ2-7	CASSLGGRSLQYF	TGCGCCAGCAGCTTGGGGGGCCGCAGTCTACAGTACTTC
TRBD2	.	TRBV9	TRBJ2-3	CASSVTTSRTDTQYF	TGTGCCAGCAGCGTAACGACTAGCCGTACAGATACGCAGTATTTT
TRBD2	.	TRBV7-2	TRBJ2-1	CASSYRLAGGLRNEQFF	TGTGCCAGCAGCTACCGACTAGCGGGGGGGTTAAGGAATGAGCAGTTCTTC
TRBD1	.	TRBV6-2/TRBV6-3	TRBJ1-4	CASSPRQGEGVNEKLFF	TGTGCCAGCAGCCCTCGACAGGGAGAGGGCGTCAATGAAAAACTGTTTTTT
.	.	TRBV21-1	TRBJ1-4	CASSKNRTGGSGGEKLFF	TGTGCCAGCAGCAAAAATAGGACAGGGGGCTCTGGTGGTGAAAAACTGTTTTTT
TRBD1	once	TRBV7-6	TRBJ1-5	CASSSETGGYSNQPQHF	TGTGCCAGCAGTTCAGAGACAGGGGGGTATAGCAATCAGCCCCAGCATTTT
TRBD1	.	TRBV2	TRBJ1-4	CASSPGTGTTNEKLFF	TGTGCCAGCAGTCCCGGGACAGGAACAACTAATGAAAAACTGTTTTTT
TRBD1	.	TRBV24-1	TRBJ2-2	CATSDLTGGEGTGELFF	TGTGCCACCAGTGATCTTACAGGGGGCGAGGGGACCGGGGAGCTGTTTTTT